This T cell receptor (beta chain) came from a study of OX40 agonist ivuxolimab in advanced cancers. Study summary: Patients undergoing dose escalation presented with hepatocellular carcinoma, melanoma, renal cell or head and neck cancer. Study-wide results and limits: Expanded clones were, on average, more numerous in CD8+ T cells than in CD4+. Both CD4+ and CD8+ T cell populations in blood had undergone clonal expansion by week 6 at 0.1 to 3.0 mg/kg. Low normalized T-cell clonal expansion was additionally recorded for some nonresponders.

CDR1 is SNHLY and CDR2 is FYNNEI in the germline V gene. The CDR3 consists of 16 residues. V lost 4 bases, J lost 7 bases, and 17 bases lay in between. This clone was counted between two and nine times. Its antigen is not identified. This table comes from immunoSEQ multiplex PCR, and its TCRdb copy is limited to in-frame clones, with some not included. The profile shows about 77,000 clones, around 87% of them singletons. Sequenced here: CD4+ or CD8+ T cells sorted from blood, sampled in a trial of the OX40 agonist ivuxolimab. J is TRBJ1-6 and V is TRBV2; unclear D gene. The clonotype comes from an adult with an advanced solid tumor such as melanoma, head and neck, liver or kidney cancer. As DNA, the CDR3 is TGTGCCAGCAGTGGCAGCGTGATACAAAGGAATTCACCCCTCCACTTT. It specifies CASSGSVIQRNSPLHF.